This TCR beta chain was captured by sequencing in a study of blood T cell repertoires in COVID-19. Across the study: In each case, the material was cDNA or gDNA derived from T cells, B-cell-depleted T cells, or PBMCs.

The CDR3 covers 17 residues. Trimming removed 7 bases at V and 3 bases at J, with 21 bases between. The V gene's germline CDR1 is MDHEN and CDR2 SYDVKM. Cohort allocation depended upon clinical history that participants reported. Using immunoSEQ multiplex PCR, the repertoire was profiled, and TCRdb retains in-frame clones only, with some absent. The top ten hold 3% to 4% of the sample, which has 200,000 to 250,000 clones, 83% seen once. Material: PBMCs or T cells enriched from blood (not recorded which). This TCR was recovered from a woman aged 40 to 50 who had been exposed to COVID-19. The chain has TRBV28 and TRBJ1-4; tentative D call: TRBD1 (6 bases). CDR3 region: CASTLNGLGGANEKLFF. CDR3 in DNA: TGTGCCAGCACCTTAAATGGGCTAGGGGGAGCTAATGAAAAACTGTTTTTT.